These 8 T cell receptor beta chains came from one sample sequenced in a study of cytomegalovirus exposure and HLA in healthy donors. Using immunoSEQ multiplex PCR, the repertoire was profiled, and TCRdb retains in-frame clones only, with some absent. The sample contains around 220,000 clones, approximately 86% of which appear only once. Sequenced: PBMCs. These receptors originate from a woman aged 18 to 35 in good health and CMV-seronegative.

The chain uses TRBV7-3 and TRBJ2-3; 7 bases map to TRBD2. In germline, CDR1 is SGHTA, CDR2 FQGTGA. V lost 4 bases, J lost 3 bases, and 4 bases stayed unmatched. The CDR3 length is 14 residues. DNA for the CDR3: TGTGCCAGCAGCTCTGGCGGGAGTACAGATACGCAGTATTTT. It encodes CASSSGGSTDTQYF. Supplemented by reference TRBV7-3 and TRBJ2-3, the full variable domain reads GAGVSQTPSNKVTEKGKYVELRCDPISGHTALYWYRQSLGQGPEFLIYFQGTGAADDSGLPNDRFFAVRPEGSVSTLKIQRTERGDSAVYLCASSSGGSTDTQYFGPGTRLTVL.

The chain links TRBV14 to TRBJ2-7, with 10 bases that match TRBD2. The CDR3 runs to 14 residues. Per germline, CDR1 SGHDN and CDR2 FVKESK. J lost 7 bases, V lost 4 bases, and 7 bases had no gene match. CDR3 in amino acids: CASSRSGRVGEQYF. CDR3 bases: TGTGCCAGCAGCCGAAGCGGGAGGGTCGGTGAGCAGTACTTC.

V gene TRBV11-2 combines with J gene TRBJ2-1, with D maybe TRBD1 (6 bases). Deletions cut 5 bases from V and 1 base from J, with 12 bases between. Germline V gene data show CDR1 as SGHAT and CDR2 as FQNNGV. The CDR3 is made up of 15 amino acids. CDR3 amino acids: CASSNLQGSYNEQFF. The CDR3 nucleotides read TGTGCCAGCAGCAATTTACAGGGATCCTACAATGAGCAGTTCTTC.

This clone was seen more than once but under ten times. The chain uses TRBV6-5 and TRBJ1-5; a weak D match, TRBD1 (6 bases). Trimming shortened V by 5 bases and J by 6 bases, and 11 bases separated the two germline ends. From germline, CDR1 is MNHEY and CDR2 SVGAGI. The CDR3 spans 13 residues. CDR3 DNA: TGTGCCAGCAGTGGACAGTCGGGTCAGCCCCAGCATTTT. Its protein is CASSGQSGQPQHF.

The J gene is TRBJ2-7, the V gene TRBV5-1, with 8 bases that match TRBD1. The CDR3 sequence is 17 residues long. V was clipped by 3 bases and J by 3 bases; unmatched bases: 14. The germline gives CDR1 SGHRS, CDR2 YFSETQ. The CDR3 spells CASSYPPLDRGNYEQYF. CDR3 in DNA: TGCGCCAGCAGCTATCCACCACTCGACAGGGGAAACTACGAGCAGTACTTC.

The chain has TRBV19 and TRBJ1-4; 7 bases map to TRBD1. Germline CDR1 is LNHDA and CDR2 is SQIVND (reference sequence). V lost 4 bases to trimming and J lost 5 bases; unmatched junction nucleotides: 7. The CDR3 covers 15 residues. The CDR3 DNA reads as TGTGCCAGTAGTAGCTCGACAGGGAGGAATGAAAAACTGTTTTTT. It encodes CASSSSTGRNEKLFF.

This chain joins TRBV4-1 and TRBJ2-3; a weak D match, TRBD2 (7 bases). The V end was cut by 0 bases, the J end by 5 bases, with 12 bases between. The CDR3 length is 15 residues. The germline gives CDR1 MGHRA, CDR2 YSYEKL. In DNA, the CDR3 is TGCGCCAGCAGCCAAGAAACAGGGAGGGGAGATACGCAGTATTTT. Amino acids: CASSQETGRGDTQYF.

The chain is built from TRBV2 and TRBJ2-3; 8 nucleotides line up with TRBD2. CDR1 is SNHLY, CDR2 FYNNEI, per germline. The V segment lost 3 bases and the J segment 6 bases; nucleotides outside the gene matches: 5. The CDR3 loop spans 14 amino acids. CDR3 coding DNA: TGTGCCAGCAGTGACCTCCCGGGGGGGGATACGCAGTATTTT. It encodes CASSDLPGGDTQYF.